This T cell receptor beta chain was recorded in a study of CD8 T cells in Susac syndrome. TEMRA cells were enriched by FACS, and CD4+ and CD8+ T cells were negatively isolated. An amount of RNA that ranged from about 0.45 to 1 ug was reverse transcribed with random hexamers. Across 54 Vbeta and 13 Jbeta, immunoSEQ multiplex PCR amplified TCR beta CDR3. MiXCR, applied by TCRdb to the immunoSEQ multiplex PCR reads, yields one record per CDR3 protein. Among about 300,000 distinct CDR3 sequences listed, 89% were seen once. V shed 4 bases, J shed 5 bases, and the junction held 7 bases outside the gene matches. Germline-derived CDR1 and CDR2 are LGHNA and YSLEER. This CDR3 is built from 15 residues.

The sample taken for sequencing was CD8+ T cells from PBMCs. The J gene is TRBJ2-1, the V gene TRBV4-3; 8 bases fit TRBD1. This clonotype was sampled from a human donor with multiple sclerosis. CDR3 nucleotide sequence: TGCGCCAGCAGCCTTACAGGGGGTGTTCACAATGAGCAGTTCTTC. It specifies CASSLTGGVHNEQFF.